A single sample is the source of the 2 T cell receptor beta chains below, sequenced in a study of vaccination and CD4 T cells after COVID-19. Treatment meaning: roughly 10-day PBMC culture with coronavirus spike peptide pools or control peptides (ViraFEST assay). Those CD4+ T cells from the unexposed donor predate the COVID-19 pandemic (2011-2018). The Oncomine TCR Beta short-read assay was applied to DNA of cultured CD4+ T cells. TCRdb passed the PCR reads through MiXCR, listing each CDR3 protein once. The table lists nearly 5,500 distinct CDR3 sequences, 60% to 80% of them singletons. Their specific antigens are unknown. The sequenced sample consisted of CD4+ T cells from blood, cultured in vitro. Receptors were obtained from a human donor in good health.

The rearrangement uses TRBV6-1 and TRBJ1-2, with 9 nucleotides matching TRBD1. V was pared by 5 bases and J by 2 bases, with 3 bases of the junction left unmatched. The CDR3 extends over 14 amino acids. Germline CDR1 MNHNS, CDR2 SASEGT. CDR3 in amino acids: CASSPTGGNYGYTF. The CDR3 DNA follows: TGTGCCAGCAGTCCCACAGGGGGCAACTATGGCTACACCTTC.

The chain is built from TRBV6-1 and TRBJ2-2; D perhaps matches TRBD2 (6 bases). The ends were cut back, 6 bases at V and 2 bases at J, with 22 bases in the middle. In germline, CDR1 is MNHNS, CDR2 SASEGT. The CDR3 contains 18 residues. CDR3 loop: CASRGVVVRRANTGELFF. The CDR3 bases are TGTGCCAGCAGAGGGGTGGTGGTCAGGAGGGCCAACACCGGGGAGCTGTTTTTT.